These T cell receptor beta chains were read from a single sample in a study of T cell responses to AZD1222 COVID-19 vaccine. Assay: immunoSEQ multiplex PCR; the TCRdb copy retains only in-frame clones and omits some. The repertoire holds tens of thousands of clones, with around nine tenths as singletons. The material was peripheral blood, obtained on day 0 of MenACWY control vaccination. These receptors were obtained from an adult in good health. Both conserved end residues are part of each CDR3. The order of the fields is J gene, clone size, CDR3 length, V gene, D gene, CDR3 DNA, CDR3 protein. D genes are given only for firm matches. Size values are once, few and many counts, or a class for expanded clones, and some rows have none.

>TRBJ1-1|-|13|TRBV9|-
TGTGCCAGCAGCGGGGGCATGAACACTGAAGCTTTCTTT
CASSGGMNTEAFF
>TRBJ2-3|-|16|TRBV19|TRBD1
TGTGCCAGTAGCTATTCGAGGGGGCATGGCACAGATACGCAGTATTTT
CASSYSRGHGTDTQYF
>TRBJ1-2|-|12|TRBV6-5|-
TGTGCCAGCAAGCAGGCAAACTATGGCTACACCTTC
CASKQANYGYTF
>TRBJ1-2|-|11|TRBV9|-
TGTGCCAGCAGCCTAGGGAACGGCTACACCTTC
CASSLGNGYTF
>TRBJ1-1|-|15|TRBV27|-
TGTGCCAGCAGAACCGGGACCAGCTTGAACACTGAAGCTTTCTTT
CASRTGTSLNTEAFF
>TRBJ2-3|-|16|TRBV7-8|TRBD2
TGTGCCAGCAGCTTAGCAATCAGCGGGAGTTCGAATACGCAGTATTTT
CASSLAISGSSNTQYF
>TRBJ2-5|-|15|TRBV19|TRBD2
TGTGCCAGTAGTACTGATGCGGGAGGTATACAGACCCAGTACTTC
CASSTDAGGIQTQYF
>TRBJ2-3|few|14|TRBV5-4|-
TGTGCCAGCAGCTTGCAAGAATGGTCGGATACGCAGTATTTT
CASSLQEWSDTQYF
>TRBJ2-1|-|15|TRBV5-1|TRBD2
TGCGCCAGCAGCTTGGCCGGTAGCGGGAGAAGGGAGCAGTTCTTC
CASSLAGSGRREQFF
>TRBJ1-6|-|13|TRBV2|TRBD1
TGTGCCACCGAGGGGACAGGGCTGACACCCCTCCACTTT
CATEGTGLTPLHF
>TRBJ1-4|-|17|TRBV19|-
TGTGCCAGTAATAGGAGACCCTCCGGTACAACTAATGAAAAACTGTTTTTT
CASNRRPSGTTNEKLFF
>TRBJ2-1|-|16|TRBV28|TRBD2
TGTGCCAGCAGTTTGAGACTAGCGGGAGGAGAGGAGGAGCAGTTCTTC
CASSLRLAGGEEEQFF
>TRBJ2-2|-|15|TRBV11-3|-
TGTGCCAGCAGCTTAGGGGACACTAACACCGGGGAGCTGTTTTTT
CASSLGDTNTGELFF
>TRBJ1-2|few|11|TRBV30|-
TGTGCCAAGGGGCAGGGTGGGGGCTACACCTTC
CAKGQGGGYTF
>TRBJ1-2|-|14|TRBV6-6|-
TGTGCCAGCAGTTACTCCCAGGGGCAAGATGGCTACACCTTC
CASSYSQGQDGYTF
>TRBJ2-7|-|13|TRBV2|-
TGTGCCAGCAAGCTCGCAGAGATATACGAGCAGTACTTC
CASKLAEIYEQYF
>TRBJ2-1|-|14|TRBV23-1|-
TGCGCCAGCAGTCAGGTCCCATCCTGCAATGAGCAGTTCTTC
CASSQVPSCNEQFF
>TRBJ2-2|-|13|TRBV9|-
TGTGCCAGCAGCGCCACGTACACCGGGGAGCTGTTTTTT
CASSATYTGELFF
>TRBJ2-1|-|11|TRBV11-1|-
TGTGCCAGCAGCTTAGGTGCTGAGCAGTTCTTC
CASSLGAEQFF
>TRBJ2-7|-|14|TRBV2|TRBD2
TGTGCCAGCAGTGTATATAGCGGGAGTTACGAGCAGTACTTC
CASSVYSGSYEQYF
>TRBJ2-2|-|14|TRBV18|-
TGTGCCAGCTCACCAGCGACAACGACCGGGGAGCTGTTTTTT
CASSPATTTGELFF
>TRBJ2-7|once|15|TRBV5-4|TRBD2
TGTGCCAGCAGCCTGGGGGGGATTGGCGGCTACGAGCAGTACTTC
CASSLGGIGGYEQYF
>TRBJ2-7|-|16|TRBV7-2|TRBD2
TGTGCCAGCAGCTTAGGGGGACTAGCGGGAGCGGGGGAGCAGTACTTC
CASSLGGLAGAGEQYF
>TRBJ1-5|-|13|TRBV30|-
TGTGCCTGGAGTACCCTGGAGGGTCAGCCCCAGCATTTT
CAWSTLEGQPQHF
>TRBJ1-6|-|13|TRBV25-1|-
TGTGCCAGCAGTGACGGATATAATTCACCCCTCCACTTT
CASSDGYNSPLHF
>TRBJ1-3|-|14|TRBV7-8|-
TGTGCCAGCAGCTTAGGACCCACTGGAAACACCATATATTTT
CASSLGPTGNTIYF
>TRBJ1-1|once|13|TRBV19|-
TGTGCCACCCGATTTGGAGACCTCACTGAAGCTTTCTTT
CATRFGDLTEAFF
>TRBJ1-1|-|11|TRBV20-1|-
TGCAGTGCTAGAGATACACCTTATGCTTTCTTT
CSARDTPYAFF
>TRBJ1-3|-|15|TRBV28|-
TGTGCCAGCAGTCCCGACGGAGGCTCTGGAAACACCATATATTTT
CASSPDGGSGNTIYF
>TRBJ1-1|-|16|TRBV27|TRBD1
TGTGCCAGCAGTTCAACCGGGACAGAAATGAACACTGAAGCTTTCTTT
CASSSTGTEMNTEAFF
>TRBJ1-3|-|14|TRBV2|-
TGTGCCAGCACCGAGCGAGTCTCTGGAAACACCATATATTTT
CASTERVSGNTIYF
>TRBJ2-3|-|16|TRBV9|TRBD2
TGTGCCAGCAGCGTAGCGGTCGGGGGGTGGACAGATACGCAGTATTTT
CASSVAVGGWTDTQYF
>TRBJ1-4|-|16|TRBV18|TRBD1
TGTGCCAGCTCACCTATCACAGGGGGCGCCGGTGAAAAACTGTTTTTT
CASSPITGGAGEKLFF
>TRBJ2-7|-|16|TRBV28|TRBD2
TGTGCCAGCTCTTACTCCATGACGGGAGGAGGGTACGAGCAGTACTTC
CASSYSMTGGGYEQYF
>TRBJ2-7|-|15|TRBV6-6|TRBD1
TGTGCCAGCAGTCCTGGGACAGGGTATACCTACGAGCAGTACTTC
CASSPGTGYTYEQYF
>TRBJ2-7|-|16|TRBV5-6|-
TGTGCCAGCAGCTTGGTGAGGGGCGCCAGCTCCTACGAGCAGTACTTC
CASSLVRGASSYEQYF
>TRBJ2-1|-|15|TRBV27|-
TGTGCCAGCAGTTTGGGTCATAGCTCCTACAATGAGCAGTTCTTC
CASSLGHSSYNEQFF
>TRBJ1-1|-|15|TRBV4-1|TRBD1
TGCGCCAGCAGCCAGGGACAGGGGGGCGGCACTGAAGCTTTCTTT
CASSQGQGGGTEAFF
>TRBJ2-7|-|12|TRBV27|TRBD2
TGTGCCAGCACCAGTTGGGGGGGAGAGCAGTACTTC
CASTSWGGEQYF
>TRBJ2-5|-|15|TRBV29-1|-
TGCAGCACCGCCGGGGAAGCGGGCGGTAGAGAGACCCAGTACTTC
CSTAGEAGGRETQYF
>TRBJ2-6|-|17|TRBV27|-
TGTGCCAGCAGTGTACGCGCCTCTATTTCTGGGGCCAACGTCCTGACTTTC
CASSVRASISGANVLTF
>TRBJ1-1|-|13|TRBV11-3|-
TGTGCCAGCAGCTTAACACTGAACACTGAAGCTTTCTTT
CASSLTLNTEAFF
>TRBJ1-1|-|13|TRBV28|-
TGTGCCAGCAACCTTAATTTGGAGACTGAAGCTTTCTTT
CASNLNLETEAFF
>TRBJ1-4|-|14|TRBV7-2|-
TGTGCCAGCAGCCCAGCGGGTCGGGAGGAAAAACTGTTTTTT
CASSPAGREEKLFF
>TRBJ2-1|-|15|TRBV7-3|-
TGTGCCAGCAGCCCCTCGTCGGACTCGTACAATGAGCAGTTCTTC
CASSPSSDSYNEQFF
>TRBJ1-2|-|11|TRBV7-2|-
TGTGCCAGCAGCCAAACCGGAAGCTACACCTTC
CASSQTGSYTF
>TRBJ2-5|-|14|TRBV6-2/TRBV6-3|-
TGTGCCAGCAGTACAGGGACCAGCCAAGAGACCCAGTACTTC
CASSTGTSQETQYF
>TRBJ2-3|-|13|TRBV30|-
TGTGCCTGGAAAGCGGGTCCCACAGATACGCAGTATTTT
CAWKAGPTDTQYF
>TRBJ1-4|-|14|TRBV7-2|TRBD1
TGTGCCAGCAGCTTGGACAGGGGGAGTGAAAAACTGTTTTTT
CASSLDRGSEKLFF
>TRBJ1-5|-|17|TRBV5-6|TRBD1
TGTGCCAGCAGCTTGTTCGGACAGGGGGCTGCGGGTCAGCCCCAGCATTTT
CASSLFGQGAAGQPQHF
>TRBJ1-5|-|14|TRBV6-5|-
TGTGCCAGCAGATTGACAGCTAGGGTGATGGCCCAGCATTTT
CASRLTARVMAQHF
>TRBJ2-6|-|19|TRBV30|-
TGTGCCTGGAGTAAACTCCAGGGGGGCTGGCACTCTGGGGCCAACGTCCTGACTTTC
CAWSKLQGGWHSGANVLTF
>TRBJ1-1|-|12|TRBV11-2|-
TGTGCCAGCAGCCGGTGGACCACTGAAGCTTTCTTT
CASSRWTTEAFF
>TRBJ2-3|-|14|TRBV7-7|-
TGTGCCAGCAGCTTTGGCGGTAGCACAGATACGCAGTATTTT
CASSFGGSTDTQYF
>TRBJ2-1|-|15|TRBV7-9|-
TGTGCCAGCAGCAGGGTACGAAACGAAGACAATGAGCAGTTCTTC
CASSRVRNEDNEQFF